The 3 T cell receptor beta chains given below trace back to one sample, sequenced in a study of cytomegalovirus exposure and HLA in healthy donors. Repertoires were generated with immunoSEQ multiplex PCR, while TCRdb's copy carries only in-frame clones and drops some. Counted here are about 170,000 clones, roughly 96% occurring once; the ten biggest clones make up around 0.9%. Sequencing input: PBMCs. The receptor set was obtained from a woman between 18 and 29 years old in good health and CMV-seronegative.

A single count supports this clone. The gene calls are TRBV27 and TRBJ2-4; 10 nucleotides agree with TRBD2. CDR1 and CDR2 from the germline V gene are MNHEY and SMNVEV (reference sequence). V gave up 3 bases and J gave up 9 bases; unmatched junction bases: 5. The CDR3 totals 14 residues. The CDR3 sequence is CASSFVAGGTIQYF. The CDR3 coding sequence is TGTGCCAGCAGTTTTGTAGCGGGGGGAACCATTCAGTACTTC.

The chain recombines TRBV27 with TRBJ2-5, with TRBD2 as a possible D gene (5 bases). CDR1 and CDR2 from the germline V gene are MNHEY and SMNVEV (reference sequence). V lost 6 bases to trimming and J lost 2 bases, with 10 bases between them. This CDR3 region has 13 residues. The CDR3 bases are TGTGCCAGCAGACGGGGAGCACAAGAGACCCAGTACTTC. This encodes CASRRGAQETQYF.

The rearrangement joins TRBV6-5 to TRBJ2-7, with 10 nucleotides matching TRBD1. Germline V CDR1 and CDR2: MNHEY, SVGAGI. This CDR3 is 16 amino acids long. V dropped 3 bases and J dropped 7; count of bases not matched to a gene: 12. This CDR3 reads CASSYGPGTGDLEQYF. The CDR3 nucleotides read TGTGCCAGCAGTTATGGGCCCGGGACAGGGGACTTAGAGCAGTACTTC.